This passage covers 9 T cell receptor beta chains from one sample sequenced in a study of blood T cell repertoires in COVID-19. Clones were read by immunoSEQ multiplex PCR, and TCRdb kept only the in-frame ones, dropping some. The sample includes 450,000 to 500,000 clones, approximately 83% of them seen just once. Input material: peripheral blood. The receptors stem from a human donor in a cohort sampled during active COVID-19.

This rearrangement joins TRBV12-1 to TRBJ2-1; the table calls TRBD2, which could not be checked here. TRBV12-1 is labeled a pseudogene. This CDR3 is 15 amino acids long. CDR3 sequence (DNA): TGTGCCAGCAGCTCTAGCGGGAGGGCCGGGAATGAGCAGTTCTTC. Translating gives CASSSSGRAGNEQFF.

J is TRBJ2-5 and V is TRBV2; TRBD2 matches at 9 bases. CDR1 and CDR2 (germline): SNHLY, FYNNEI. Germline trimming cut 6 bases from V and 7 bases from J; bases unmatched to any gene: 9. This CDR3 is 14 amino acids long. Here the CDR3 DNA reads TGTGCCAGCAGGGCCGGGACTAGCCCCCTGACCCAGTACTTC. Amino acid sequence: CASRAGTSPLTQYF.

This clone occurred once. The chain joins TRBV19 to TRBJ2-3; unclear D gene. Between the trimmed V and J ends, which lost 5 bases and 0 bases, there was a span of 12 bases. The V gene's germline CDR1 is LNHDA and CDR2 SQIVND (reference sequence). This CDR3 is 15 amino acids long. CDR3 residues: CASSALDPSTDTQYF. CDR3 coding DNA: TGTGCCAGTAGTGCTCTAGACCCTAGCACAGATACGCAGTATTTT.

V gene TRBV19 combines with J gene TRBJ2-2, with D possibly TRBD1 on 6 matching bases. The V gene lost 3 bases and the J gene lost 5 bases, with 31 bases spanning the gap. The CDR3 consists of 21 residues. CDR1 and CDR2 (germline): LNHDA, SQIVND (reference sequence). This chain's CDR3 is CASSILFGKGRYSGETGELFF. CDR3 nucleotide sequence: TGTGCCAGTAGTATTCTTTTTGGAAAGGGCCGTTATTCAGGGGAAACCGGGGAGCTGTTTTTT.

This clone turned up a few times. The V gene is TRBV2, the J gene TRBJ1-5, with TRBD1 matching 7 bases. J gave up 2 bases and V 11 bases, and 6 bases lay outside the gene matches. CDR1 is SNHLY, CDR2 FYNNEI, per germline. This CDR3 region has 13 residues. CDR3 amino acids: CAVNRGGNQPQHF. DNA for the CDR3: TGTGCCGTTAACAGGGGCGGCAATCAGCCCCAGCATTTT. The whole variable domain, remainder taken from reference TRBV2 and TRBJ1-5, is EPEVTQTPSHQVTQMGQEVILRCVPISNHLYFYWYRQILGQKVEFLVSFYNNEISEKSEIFDDQFSVERPDGSNFTLKIRSTKLEDSAMYFCAVNRGGNQPQHFGDGTRLSIL.

The chain has TRBV19 and TRBJ2-5; tentative D call: TRBD1 (6 bases). The CDR3 has 14 residues. Looked up from germline, CDR1 is LNHDA and CDR2 is SQIVND (reference sequence). V lost 1 base to trimming and J lost 5 bases, with 11 bases between them. The CDR3 region is CASSIADRGETQYF. The CDR3 DNA reads TGTGCCAGTAGTATAGCGGACAGAGGGGAGACCCAGTACTTC.

Of note for this clone: The germline gene is not matched at one end of the junction; a read error may be the cause. This chain uses TRBV2 with TRBJ1-2, with D possibly matching TRBD1 (6 bases). CDR3 length equals 8 residues. The germline V gene has CDR1 SNHLY and CDR2 FYNNEI. In nucleotides, the CDR3 is TGTGCCACCTCGGGACACTACTTC. This sequence encodes CATSGHYF.

This chain uses TRBV29-1 with TRBJ2-1, with TRBD2 matching 8 bases. V lost 3 bases, J lost 6 bases, and 1 base stayed unmatched. Germline CDR1 SQVTM, CDR2 ANQGSEA. There are 12 residues in the CDR3. CDR3 coding DNA: TGCAGCGTTGACCGGGGGGGCAATGAGCAGTTCTTC. Its translation: CSVDRGGNEQFF.

This chain joins TRBV2 and TRBJ1-6, with 9 bases identical to TRBD1. This CDR3 region has 13 residues. J was trimmed by 15 bases and V by 5 bases; bases with no gene match: 8. Per the germline V gene, CDR1 is SNHLY and CDR2 is FYNNEI. The CDR3 is CASSPGQGRLLHF. Here the CDR3 DNA reads TGTGCCAGCAGTCCGGGACAGGGTCGTCTCCTCCACTTT.